The T cell receptor beta chain described here comes from a study of post-analysis software for immune sequencing data. At the level of the study: Disease trajectories encompassed relapsing-remitting, secondary progressive and progressive-relapsing multiple sclerosis.

This clonotype turned up a few times. Incorporated into the TCR beta cDNA libraries were unique molecular identifiers, which served to reduce PCR and sequencing biases. TCRdb recomputed calls from the PCR reads with MiXCR, one row per CDR3 protein. This table holds roughly 600,000 distinct CDR3 sequences, about 40% found once. The specimen was blood. This sequence originates from a girl aged 5 to 17 with multiple sclerosis.

The CDR3: CASSPSTARASDTQYF. CDR3 nucleotides: TGTGCCAGCAGTCCGTCGACAGCCCGTGCCTCAGATACGCAGTATTTT. The chain links TRBV27 to TRBJ2-3; D may be TRBD1 (5 bases). V was trimmed by 5 bases and J by 4 bases, leaving 19 bases between them. CDR1 MNHEY and CDR2 SMNVEV come from the germline V gene (reference sequence). CDR3 length: 16 residues.